The clone carrying this T cell receptor (beta chain) was seen many times. Antigen: not known. Trimming removed 1 base at V and 4 bases at J, with 22 bases between. Germline CDR1 and CDR2: DFQATT and SNEGSKA (reference sequence). The CDR3 sequence is 17 residues long. The data belong to a study of T cell repertoires in cytomegalovirus infection. Study information: Public signatures in TCR beta pointed to CMV infection and matching HLA type. Findings and caveats of the study: Clonotypes of TCR beta that were HLA-C-restricted and CMV-specific dominated the ex vivo response. Pooled public TCR beta family frequency picked out CMV carriers with the relevant HLA.

TCRdb re-analysed the reads in MiXCR, keeping a single row per CDR3 protein. In the table there are almost 500,000 distinct CDR3 sequences, about 11% of which are singletons. The clonotype was recovered from a human donor in good health (CMV status not recorded). Some clones in this sample may be carry-over from other donors' samples. Sequencing was carried out using PBMCs. The chain links TRBV20-1 to TRBJ2-5, with D uncertain. CDR3 bases: TGCAGTGCTAGAGCCCTCCGGTCTTGGTTGCGTGGAGAGACCCAGTACTTC. It is translated as CSARALRSWLRGETQYF.